A selection of T cell receptor beta chains follows, all from one sample in a study of monozygotic twins with inflammatory bowel disease. TCRdb processed the 5' RACE reads again and assigns one entry to each CDR3 protein, with no DNA. There are a few hundred thousand distinct CDR3 sequences in the sample, with 2% to 3% held by the top ten. Sequenced material: blood. These receptor sequences come from a human donor with ulcerative colitis or Crohn's disease, or a healthy co-twin of an affected twin (not recorded which). The CDR3 runs from the conserved cysteine through the conserved F or W.

v_gene	j_gene	len	CDR3aa
TRBV12-3/TRBV12-4	TRBJ1-5	18	CASSLAQGRDYSNQPQHF
TRBV5-1	TRBJ1-2	14	CASSIRQGQGGYTF
TRBV7-2	TRBJ2-5	17	CASSLARRGRGGETQYF
TRBV6-5	TRBJ2-7	14	CASSYGQGYDEQYF
TRBV20-1	TRBJ2-7	14	CSARDPTSLYEQYF
TRBV7-2	TRBJ1-1	14	CASSPRLGYTEAFF
TRBV10-3	TRBJ2-1	19	CAISVTGTSGGSSYNEQFF
TRBV27	TRBJ2-2	12	CASSLRTGELFF
TRBV6-2/TRBV6-3	TRBJ2-1	15	CASSYVRSSYNEQFF
TRBV7-6	TRBJ2-7	15	CASSVGTGGPYEQYF